This T cell receptor beta chain was obtained from a study of blood T cell repertoires in COVID-19. Study-wide context: Acute and convalescent COVID-19 specimens originated in the United States, Italy and Spain. T cells, B-cell-depleted T cells, or PBMCs supplied cDNA or gDNA.

This clone has a handful of counts. Followed longitudinally, the Seattle patients had been enrolled during active infection. Trimming cost V 5 bases and J 5 bases, with 12 bases left between them. CDR1 SGHTA and CDR2 FQGNSA come from the germline V gene. This CDR3 spans 13 amino acids. The authors' processing: Counts of nucleated cells, estimated from reference gene primer amplification, were obtained. Using immunoSEQ multiplex PCR, the repertoire was profiled, and TCRdb retains in-frame clones only, with some absent. Clone size and V and J calls were adopted from that table, with D and trimming inferred from the DNA. The sample consists of 150,000 to 180,000 clones, roughly 88% of them appearing once.

This chain links TRBV7-2 with TRBJ1-2; the D gene is possibly TRBD1 (6 bases). The sample consisted of peripheral blood. This clonotype was obtained from a man between 60 and 75 years old with COVID-19, enrolled during active disease. This chain's CDR3 is CASSQNGQYGYTF. CDR3 bases: TGTGCCAGCAGCCAAAACGGACAGTATGGCTACACCTTC.